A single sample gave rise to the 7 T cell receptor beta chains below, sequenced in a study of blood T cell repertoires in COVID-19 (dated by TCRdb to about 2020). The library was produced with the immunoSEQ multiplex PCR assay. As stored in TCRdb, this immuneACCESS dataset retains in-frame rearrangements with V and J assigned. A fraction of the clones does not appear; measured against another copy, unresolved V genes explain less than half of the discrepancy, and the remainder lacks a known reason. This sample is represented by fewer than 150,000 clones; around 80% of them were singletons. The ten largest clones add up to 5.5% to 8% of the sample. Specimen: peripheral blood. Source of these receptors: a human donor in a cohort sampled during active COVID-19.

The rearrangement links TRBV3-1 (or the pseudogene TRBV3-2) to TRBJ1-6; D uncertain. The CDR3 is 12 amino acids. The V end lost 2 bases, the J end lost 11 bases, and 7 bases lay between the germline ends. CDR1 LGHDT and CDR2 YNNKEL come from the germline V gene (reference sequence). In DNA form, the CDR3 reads TGTGCCAGCAGCCAACTTCAGACACCCCTCCACTTT. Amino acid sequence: CASSQLQTPLHF.

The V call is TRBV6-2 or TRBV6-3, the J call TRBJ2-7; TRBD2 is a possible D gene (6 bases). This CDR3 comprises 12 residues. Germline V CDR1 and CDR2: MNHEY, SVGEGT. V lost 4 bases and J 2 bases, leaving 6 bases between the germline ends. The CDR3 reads CASSLAAYEQYF. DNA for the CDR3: TGTGCCAGCAGTTTAGCGGCCTACGAGCAGTACTTC.

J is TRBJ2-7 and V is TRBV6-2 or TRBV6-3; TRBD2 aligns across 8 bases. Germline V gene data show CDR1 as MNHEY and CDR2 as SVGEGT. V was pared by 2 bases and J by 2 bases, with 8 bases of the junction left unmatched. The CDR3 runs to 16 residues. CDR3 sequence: CASSYPGLVPTYEQYF. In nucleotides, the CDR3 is TGTGCCAGCAGTTACCCGGGACTAGTCCCCACCTACGAGCAGTACTTC.

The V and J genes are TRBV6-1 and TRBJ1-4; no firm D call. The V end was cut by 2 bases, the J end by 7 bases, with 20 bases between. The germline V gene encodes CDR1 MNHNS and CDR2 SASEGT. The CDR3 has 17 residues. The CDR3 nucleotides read TGTGCCAGCAGTGAATTTACGGACTCTTTGATGACTGAAAAACTGTTTTTT. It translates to CASSEFTDSLMTEKLFF.

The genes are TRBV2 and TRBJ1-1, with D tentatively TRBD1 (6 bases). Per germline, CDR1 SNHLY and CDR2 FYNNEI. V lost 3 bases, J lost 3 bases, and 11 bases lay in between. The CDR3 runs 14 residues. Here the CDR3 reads CASSEDRRDTEAFF. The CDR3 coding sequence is TGTGCCAGCAGTGAGGACAGAAGGGACACTGAAGCTTTCTTT.

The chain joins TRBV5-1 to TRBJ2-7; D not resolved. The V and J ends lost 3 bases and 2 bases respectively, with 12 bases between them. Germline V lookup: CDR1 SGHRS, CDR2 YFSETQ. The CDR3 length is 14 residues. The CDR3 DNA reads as TGCGCCAGCAGCTCTAATAGCATCGCCTACGAGCAGTACTTC. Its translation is CASSSNSIAYEQYF. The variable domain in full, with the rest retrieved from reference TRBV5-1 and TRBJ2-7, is KAGVTQTPRYLIKTRGQQVTLSCSPISGHRSVSWYQQTPGQGLQFLFEYFSETQRNKGNFPGRFSGRQFSNSRSEMNVSTLELGDSALYLCASSSNSIAYEQYFGPGTRLTVT.

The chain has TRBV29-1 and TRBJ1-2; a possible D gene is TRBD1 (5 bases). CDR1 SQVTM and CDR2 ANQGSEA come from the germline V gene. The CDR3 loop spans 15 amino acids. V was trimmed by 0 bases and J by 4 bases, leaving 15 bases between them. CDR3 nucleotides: TGCAGCGTTGAAGATCCCCTAACAGGATCCTATGGCTACACCTTC. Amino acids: CSVEDPLTGSYGYTF.